This T cell receptor beta chain originates from a study of CD8+CD57+ T cells in acquired aplastic anemia. Looking at the study overall: Sorting CD4+ and CD8+ cells gave DNA averaging about 3.3 ug. Healthy donors gave 11 million or so reads on average for CD4+ cells. General study points: There were over 25 CD8+ CDR3 sequences that occurred in both patients and controls.

In the case of this clonotype: The antigen remains unidentified.

The study profiled TCR beta VDJ and CDR3 using genomic DNA as template. TCRdb re-derived calls from the reads in MiXCR, one entry per CDR3 protein. The data show some 180,000 distinct CDR3 sequences, with around half seen just once and 2.9% held by the top ten. V lost 4 bases and J lost 8, with 14 bases in between. This CDR3 comprises 14 residues. Looked up from germline, CDR1 is SGHDN and CDR2 is FVKESK. This sequence originates from a human donor in good health. The chain recombines TRBV14 with TRBJ1-4, with D possibly TRBD1 on 6 matching bases. Sample: sorted CD4+, CD8+, or CD8+CD57+ T cells (not recorded which) from PBMCs. CDR3 sequence reads: CASSREKGGEKLFF. CDR3 sequence (DNA): TGTGCCAGCAGCCGGGAGAAGGGGGGGGAAAAACTGTTTTTT.